Below are 21 T cell receptor beta chains sequenced from a single sample in a study of siplizumab effects on memory and regulatory T cells. Produced via immunoSEQ multiplex PCR; TCRdb's table is partial and in-frame only. The sample holds 90,000 to 110,000 clones, about 93% seen once. The specimen sequenced was CD4+ T cells sorted from blood. The origin of the receptors is a human donor in good health.

In the case of this clone: The junction differs from germline at one of its ends, possibly a read error. V gene TRBV5-4 combines with J gene TRBJ2-7; a possible D gene is TRBD2 (6 bases). CDR3 size: 15 residues. The germline V gene encodes CDR1 SGHNT and CDR2 YYREEE (reference sequence). The CDR3 bases are TGTGCCAGCAGTTTGGGAGGCGGCCTCTCCTACGAGCAGTACTTC. Residues: CASSLGGGLSYEQYF. Full variable domain (missing parts from reference TRBV5-4 and TRBJ2-7): ETGVTQSPTHLIKTRGQQVTLRCSSQSGHNTVSWYQQALGQGPQFIFQYYREEENGRGNFPPRFSGLQFPNYSSELNVNALELDDSALYLCASSLGGGLSYEQYFGPGTRLTVT.

V usage is TRBV11-3 and J usage is TRBJ1-2, with D hard to call. The CDR3 length is 12 residues. Trimming took off 3 bases at V and 3 bases at J, with 5 bases between the two ends. Germline V gene lookup returns CDR1 SGHNT and CDR2 YENEEA. The CDR3 DNA sequence: TGTGCCAGCAGCTTGGGAGACTATGGCTACACCTTC. Encoded protein: CASSLGDYGYTF.

The rearrangement uses TRBV27 and TRBJ2-2; 8 bases are shared with TRBD2. With 2 bases clipped from V and 4 bases from J, the junction kept 6 bases outside the gene matches. Germline V gene sequence: CDR1 MNHEY, CDR2 SMNVEV (reference sequence). The CDR3 contains 16 residues. Written as DNA, the CDR3 is TGTGCCAGCAGTTTACTAGCGGGTCACGGCACCGGGGAGCTGTTTTTT. Amino acids: CASSLLAGHGTGELFF.

The genes are TRBV7-6 and TRBJ2-7; TRBD1 aligns across 9 bases. The CDR3 is 16 residues long. CDR1 SGHVS and CDR2 FNYEAQ come from the germline V gene. The trim removed 2 bases at V and 3 bases at J, leaving 8 bases unmatched. In nucleotides, the CDR3 is TGTGCCAGCAGCTTACAACAGGGGGCGAATATCTACGAGCAGTACTTC. Amino acid sequence: CASSLQQGANIYEQYF.

This chain's CDR3 is CASSSGQGGEKLFF. CDR3 coding DNA: TGTGCCAGCAGCTCTGGACAGGGTGGTGAAAAACTGTTTTTT. This sequence joins TRBV7-9 and TRBJ1-4; 8 nucleotides agree with TRBD1. The trim removed 4 bases at V and 7 bases at J, leaving 5 bases unmatched. This CDR3 has 14 amino acids. The germline CDR1 and CDR2 sequences are SEHNR and FQNEAQ (reference sequence).

V is TRBV5-6 and J is TRBJ1-1, with 7 bases fitting TRBD1. Germline-derived CDR1 and CDR2 are SGHDT and YYEEEE. Trimming took 5 bases from V and 0 from J; bases not matched to a gene: 7. CDR3 size: 15 residues. The DNA for the CDR3 is TGTGCCAGCAGTTCCGGGACAGTGATGAACACTGAAGCTTTCTTT. This translates into CASSSGTVMNTEAFF.

The chain recombines TRBV9 with TRBJ2-7; 9 bases line up with TRBD2. The CDR3 covers 15 residues. The J segment lost 1 base and the V segment lost 4 bases, leaving 6 bases of the junction unmatched. Per the germline V gene, CDR1 is SGDLS and CDR2 is YYNGEE. This CDR3 reads CASSSGLAGSYEQYF. The CDR3 region has the DNA TGTGCCAGCAGCTCCGGCCTAGCGGGATCCTACGAGCAGTACTTC.

The V call is TRBV4-2, the J call TRBJ2-6; D not resolved. V lost 1 base, J lost 0 bases, and 16 bases lay in between. The CDR3 is 19 amino acids. CDR1 and CDR2 from the germline V gene are LGHNA and YNFKEQ. CDR3 sequence: CASSQAKGITISGANVLTF. CDR3 DNA sequence: TGTGCCAGCAGCCAAGCAAAAGGTATTACCATCTCTGGGGCCAACGTCCTGACTTTC.

The chain joins TRBV10-3 to TRBJ2-5, with a possible D match to TRBD1 (6 bases). Trimming shortened V by 10 bases and J by 5 bases, and 14 bases separated the two germline ends. The CDR3 loop spans 12 amino acids. Germline CDR1 ENHRY, CDR2 SYGVKD. The CDR3 here is CATSRTVETQYF. The CDR3 coding sequence is TGTGCCACCTCTCGGACAGTGGAGACCCAGTACTTC.

This clone was observed once. The gene calls are TRBV5-1 and TRBJ2-5, with 7 bases aligning to TRBD2. The germline gives CDR1 SGHRS, CDR2 YFSETQ. Trimming at V came to 0 bases and at J to 0 bases, leaving 17 bases not matched to a gene. CDR3 length: 20 residues. The CDR3 protein is CASSLVFWAGEIRYQETQYF. The CDR3 nucleotides are TGCGCCAGCAGCTTGGTGTTTTGGGCGGGGGAGATACGATACCAAGAGACCCAGTACTTC. Full variable domain (remainder filled in from reference TRBV5-1 and TRBJ2-5): KAGVTQTPRYLIKTRGQQVTLSCSPISGHRSVSWYQQTPGQGLQFLFEYFSETQRNKGNFPGRFSGRQFSNSRSEMNVSTLELGDSALYLCASSLVFWAGEIRYQETQYFGPGTRLLVL.

This rearrangement joins TRBV28 to TRBJ1-1; D may be TRBD1 (5 bases). This CDR3 contains 14 residues. Per the germline V gene, CDR1 is MDHEN and CDR2 is SYDVKM. V dropped 7 bases and J dropped 6 bases, with 18 bases sitting between them. In DNA, the CDR3 is TGTGCCAGCATCCTTAATAATCGGGGGTCTGAAGCTTTCTTT. This encodes CASILNNRGSEAFF.

The chain has TRBV29-1 and TRBJ2-7, with D hard to call. CDR3 size: 15 residues. Trimming removed 6 bases from V and 0 bases from J, with 18 bases in between. Germline V gives CDR1 SQVTM, CDR2 ANQGSEA. The DNA of the CDR3 is TGCAGCGTGGCCCCCGGACGGATCTACTCCTACGAGCAGTACTTC. Translation gives CSVAPGRIYSYEQYF.

This clone appeared a single time. V gene TRBV5-1 combines with J gene TRBJ2-3; D is unclear. Germline V lookup: CDR1 SGHRS, CDR2 YFSETQ. The CDR3 covers 13 residues. The germline V and J ends were trimmed by 4 bases and 3 bases, with 9 bases remaining between them. CDR3 protein: CASSPQRTDTQYF. The CDR3 coding sequence is TGCGCCAGCAGCCCCCAGAGGACAGATACGCAGTATTTT.

The V and J genes are TRBV9 and TRBJ1-4; tentative D call: TRBD1 (5 bases). The CDR3 loop spans 17 amino acids. Trimming left V 0 bases short and J 0 bases short, with 12 bases between. Germline lookup yields CDR1 SGDLS and CDR2 YYNGEE. The CDR3 reads CASSVDRSPTTNEKLFF. The CDR3 DNA reads as TGTGCCAGCAGCGTAGACAGGTCCCCGACAACTAATGAAAAACTGTTTTTT.

V usage is TRBV27 and J usage is TRBJ1-5, with D possibly being TRBD1 (5 bases). The V and J ends lost 2 bases and 4 bases respectively, with 18 bases between them. The germline CDR1 and CDR2 sequences are MNHEY and SMNVEV (reference sequence). The CDR3 sequence is 17 residues long. CDR3 DNA sequence: TGTGCCAGCAGTTTAGGGGTCGGGTCCCCAGGGAATCAGCCCCAGCATTTT. It is translated as CASSLGVGSPGNQPQHF.

V usage is TRBV10-3 and J usage is TRBJ2-7; D might be TRBD1 or TRBD2, each matching 5 bases. This CDR3 is 13 amino acids long. With 6 bases removed from V and 3 bases from J, the gap between germline ends came to 12 bases. Germline assignment: CDR1 ENHRY and CDR2 SYGVKD. The CDR3 sequence: CAIRGTDNYEQYF. The CDR3 region has the DNA TGTGCCATCAGGGGGACCGACAACTACGAGCAGTACTTC.

This CDR3 is CASSLETGASTGELFF. The CDR3 DNA reads TGTGCCAGCAGCTTAGAGACAGGGGCCAGCACCGGGGAGCTGTTTTTT. The genes are TRBV5-8 and TRBJ2-2, with 8 bases matching TRBD1. The CDR3 runs to 16 residues. Germline-derived CDR1 and CDR2 are SGHTS and YDEGEE. The trim removed 2 bases at V and 4 bases at J, leaving 7 bases unmatched.

CDR3 DNA sequence: TGTGCCAGCAGGCGGGGGGGGCCGGGGGATGAGCAGTTCTTC. Its protein is CASRRGGPGDEQFF. The J gene is TRBJ2-1, the V gene TRBV6-6; TRBD2 matches at 9 bases. The ends lost 6 bases at V and 8 bases at J; junction bases unmatched: 8. The CDR3 has 14 residues. Germline V gene sequence: CDR1 MNHNY, CDR2 SVGAGI (reference sequence).

The chain is built from TRBV2 and TRBJ2-4, with unresolved D. The CDR3 sequence is 14 residues long. Germline CDR1 and CDR2: SNHLY and FYNNEI. The ends were cut back, 6 bases at V and 0 bases at J, with 9 bases in the middle. The CDR3 sequence: CASRGLGAKNIQYF. CDR3 nucleotides: TGTGCCAGCAGGGGCTTGGGAGCCAAAAACATTCAGTACTTC.

The chain couples TRBV7-9 to TRBJ1-1, with unresolved D. Germline CDR1 is SEHNR and CDR2 is FQNEAQ (reference sequence). Trimming took 2 bases from V and 1 from J, leaving 8 bases between them. CDR3 length equals 14 residues. The CDR3 bases are TGTGCCAGCAGCTTATCGCAGACGAACACTGAAGCTTTCTTT. This gives the protein CASSLSQTNTEAFF.

The genes are TRBV5-8 and TRBJ1-2; TRBD1 is a possible D gene (6 bases). V was clipped by 0 bases and J by 4 bases, with 10 bases between them. The germline V gene encodes CDR1 SGHTS and CDR2 YDEGEE. The CDR3 loop spans 14 amino acids. The CDR3 spells CASSLEGGGYGYTF. DNA of the CDR3: TGTGCCAGCAGCTTGGAAGGGGGGGGCTATGGCTACACCTTC.